The following is a T cell receptor beta chain sequence with its context. Its antigen is not identified. Germline V gene data show CDR1 as MDHEN and CDR2 as SYDVKM. J lost 5 bases, V lost 6 bases, and 9 bases had no gene match. This CDR3 is built from 15 residues. These data belong to a study of blood T cells in healthy people across ages. Study at large: There was about one barcoded beta molecule captured by template switching per two T cells.

Study-level results: It was not known whether donors were CMV positive (a possible confounder of expanded clonotype changes). Both naive CD4+ cell counts and diversity were greater in long-lived donors than in aged donors. Correlation between TCR beta diversity and naive T cell percentage was strong.

Combining a sample-barcoded 5' primer with a J-beta primer mix, a second PCR ran for about 7 to 11 cycles. TCRdb passed the 5' RACE reads through MiXCR, listing each CDR3 protein once. Among 1 million or so distinct CDR3 sequences listed, 35% to 55% were seen once. The chain carries TRBV28 and TRBJ2-3; 9 positions match TRBD2. Sample: blood. This sequence was found in a woman aged 55-69 years in good health. CDR3 sequence (DNA): TGTGCCAGCAGGAGTGGCGGGAGGGCCTTAGATACGCAGTATTTT. Amino acids: CASRSGGRALDTQYF.